The 15 T cell receptor beta chains below come from one sample, sequenced in a study of regulatory T cells in long-lasting Graves disease. Time point in this sample: newly diagnosed GD, antithyroid drugs for less than 3 months. PBMC RNA served as the TCR library source. Combining iRepertoire HTBI primers with Arm-PCR of CDR3 regions, the authors built TCR beta libraries. MiXCR was run by TCRdb on the multiplex PCR reads, yielding one entry per CDR3 protein. The sample contains around 330,000 distinct CDR3 sequences, 15% to 20% of which appear only once. Material: peripheral blood mononuclear cells (PBMCs), obtained at new diagnosis, from a patient treated with antithyroid drugs. These receptors were collected from a female donor with Graves disease.

This clonotype has a count of ten or more. V usage is TRBV6-2 or TRBV6-3 and J usage is TRBJ2-3; TRBD2 might be the D (6 bases). The germline CDR1 and CDR2 sequences are MNHEY and SVGEGT. The length of the CDR3 is 14 residues. Trimming cost V 5 bases and J 6 bases, with 15 bases left between them. CDR3 protein: CASSEGLAGDTQYF. The CDR3, as DNA: TGTGCCAGCAGTGAGGGACTCGCTGGCGATACGCAGTATTTT.

To note about this clonotype: Only one base separates this from a far larger clonotype, so it likely reflects a read error. The rearrangement uses TRBV2 and TRBJ2-4, with 12 bases identical to TRBD2. The tail of the sequence fits TRBJ2-1 better, so the J call may be wrong. This CDR3 spans 17 amino acids. From germline, CDR1 is SNHLY and CDR2 FYNNEI. The CDR3 nucleotides are TGTGCCAGCAGTGAAGCGGACGGACTAGCGGGATACAATGGGCAGTTCTTC. It translates to CASSEADGLAGYNGQFF.

J is TRBJ1-5 and V is TRBV12-3 or TRBV12-4, with 8 bases aligning to TRBD1. The CDR3 has 14 residues. Germline trimming cut 4 bases from V and 7 bases from J; bases unmatched to any gene: 6. In DNA form, the CDR3 reads TGTGCCAGCAGTTCGGGCAGGGGGCAGCAGCCCCAGCATTTT. It yields the protein CASSSGRGQQPQHF.

This clonotype showed up many times. The chain carries TRBV19 and TRBJ2-1; 10 nucleotides match TRBD1. Germline lookup yields CDR1 LNHDA and CDR2 SQIVND (reference sequence). CDR3 length: 17 residues. The V gene end was trimmed by 1 base and the J gene end by 2 bases; junction bases not matched to a gene: 5. CDR3: CASSIAGGTGAYNEQFF. DNA of the CDR3: TGTGCCAGTAGTATAGCCGGCGGGACAGGGGCCTACAATGAGCAGTTCTTC. The variable domain in full, with the rest retrieved from reference TRBV19 and TRBJ2-1, is DGGITQSPKYLFRKEGQNVTLSCEQNLNHDAMYWYRQDPGQGLRLIYYSQIVNDFQKGDIAEGYSVSREKKESFPLTVTSAQKNPTAFYLCASSIAGGTGAYNEQFFGPGTRLTVL.

The genes are TRBV6-1 and TRBJ2-1, with TRBD2 identical over 11 bases. The CDR3 is 15 amino acids. The V gene end was trimmed by 7 bases and the J gene end by 6 bases; junction bases not matched to a gene: 8. Germline loops: CDR1 MNHNS, CDR2 SASEGT. The CDR3 DNA is TGTGCCAGCACTAAACTAGCGGGAGTTATCAATGAGCAGTTCTTC. Translated, it gives CASTKLAGVINEQFF.

This clonotype was counted ten times or more. The chain combines TRBV20-1 with TRBJ2-1, with D unclear. The CDR3 has 14 amino acids. Germline V gene sequence: CDR1 DFQATT, CDR2 SNEGSKA (reference sequence). Between the trimmed V and J ends, which lost 0 bases and 3 bases, there was a span of 9 bases. CDR3 bases: TGCAGTGCTAGAGATAGGCGGATCTACAATGAGCAGTTCTTC. Residues: CSARDRRIYNEQFF.

In this sample, this clonotype turned up many times. The chain is built from TRBV11-3 and TRBJ2-7, with D tentatively TRBD1 or TRBD2 (5 bases each). The length of the CDR3 is 15 residues. With 5 bases removed from V and 2 bases from J, the gap between germline ends came to 16 bases. Germline CDR1 SGHNT, CDR2 YENEEA. For the CDR3, the DNA is TGTGCCAGCAGCCGACGGGGCGGCAGCGCCTACGAGCAGTACTTC. It specifies CASSRRGGSAYEQYF.

This clonotype was detected many times. This chain connects TRBV13 to TRBJ2-5, with D uncertain. Per the germline V gene, CDR1 is PRHDT and CDR2 is FYEKMQ (reference sequence). This CDR3 is 15 amino acids long. V was shortened by 3 bases and J by 4 bases, with 15 bases between the two germline ends. CDR3 sequence: CASSFRRKLGETQYF. The CDR3 DNA is TGTGCCAGCAGCTTCCGCCGGAAGTTAGGAGAGACCCAGTACTTC. The full variable domain, in which reference TRBV13 and TRBJ2-5 provide the parts outside the CDR3, is AAGVIQSPRHLIKEKRETATLKCYPIPRHDTVYWYQQGPGQDPQFLISFYEKMQSDKGSIPDRFSAQQFSDYHSELNMSSLELGDSALYFCASSFRRKLGETQYFGPGTRLLVL.

Ten or more counts support this clonotype. The chain is built from TRBV19 and TRBJ1-2; 9 bases fit TRBD1. With V trimmed by 9 bases and J by 4 bases, 9 bases remained unmatched. CDR3 length: 14 amino acids. Germline lookup yields CDR1 LNHDA and CDR2 SQIVND (reference sequence). In DNA form, the CDR3 reads TGTGCCAGCACTGGACAGGGGCAAGCCTATGGCTACACCTTC. Amino acid sequence: CASTGQGQAYGYTF.

This clonotype was seen at least ten times. This chain joins TRBV12-5 and TRBJ2-3, with 13 bases lining up with TRBD2. With 6 bases clipped from V and 2 bases from J, the junction kept 5 bases outside the gene matches. The CDR3 extends over 16 amino acids. Germline V gene sequence: CDR1 LGHNT, CDR2 FRNRAP. The DNA for the CDR3 is TGTGCTAGTGGCCTTGGACTAGCGGGAGACACAGATACGCAGTATTTT. This encodes CASGLGLAGDTDTQYF.

This clonotype was seen many times. The chain links TRBV28 to TRBJ1-2; TRBD1 is a possible D gene (5 bases). The germline V gene has CDR1 MDHEN and CDR2 SYDVKM. Trimming stripped 5 bases from V and 2 bases from J, with 15 bases between. The CDR3 runs 15 residues. The CDR3 nucleotides read TGTGCCAGCAGTGAAGGGACCTTTGAGAACTATGGCTACACCTTC. Translated: CASSEGTFENYGYTF.

This clonotype turned up a few times. CDR3 sequence reads: CSVEKTNTEAFF. The CDR3, as DNA: TGCAGCGTTGAGAAGACGAACACTGAAGCTTTCTTT. The chain uses TRBV29-1 and TRBJ1-1; D is unresolved. CDR1 and CDR2 (germline): SQVTM, ANQGSEA. This CDR3 has 12 amino acids. V lost 3 bases and J 1 base, leaving 6 bases between the germline ends.

The chain joins TRBV11-2 to TRBJ2-1, with TRBD2 matching over 7 bases. This CDR3 has 16 residues. Germline assignment: CDR1 SGHAT and CDR2 FQNNGV. The J segment lost 8 bases and the V segment lost 0 bases, leaving 10 bases of the junction unmatched. CDR3 DNA sequence: TGTGCCAGCAGCTTAGATCGGACGGGAGGAGTATATGAGCAGTTCTTC. It specifies CASSLDRTGGVYEQFF.

To note about this clonotype: The germline gene is not matched at one end of the junction; a read error may be the cause. The genes are TRBV3-1 and TRBJ2-1; tentative D call: TRBD1 (5 bases). The CDR3 runs 12 residues. The germline CDR1 and CDR2 sequences are LGHDT and YNNKEL (reference sequence). The CDR3 region has the DNA TGTGCCAGCGGCCAGGGTGGGAATGAGCAGTTCTTC. Translation gives CASGQGGNEQFF.

This clonotype was counted at least ten times. The CDR3 coding sequence is TGCAGTGCTAGACTTCGTAGGTCGCACATTCAGTACTTC. It is translated as CSARLRRSHIQYF. The V and J genes are TRBV20-1 and TRBJ2-4; D remains ambiguous. The CDR3 length is 13 residues. The germline CDR1 and CDR2 sequences are DFQATT and SNEGSKA (reference sequence). With 2 bases removed from V and 8 bases from J, the gap between germline ends came to 13 bases.